The rows below give T cell receptor beta chains drawn from one sample of a study of T cells in tuberculosis. Measured with immunoSEQ multiplex PCR; TCRdb has only the in-frame clones, and not every one. The sample contains around 25,000 clones, roughly nine tenths of which appear only once. Sequenced input: PBMCs. These receptors all stem from a donor between 10 and 29 years old with latent tuberculosis or without tuberculosis infection. Some clones in this sample may be carry-over from other donors' samples. The CDR3 runs from the conserved cysteine through the conserved F or W. A D gene is named only where the DNA matches it firmly. Size tells how often a clone was seen (once, few, many) or the class of an expanded clone, and some rows leave it out.

d_gene: TRBD2; v_gene: TRBV30; abundance: NA; j_gene: TRBJ2-7; CDR3nt: TGTGCCTGGAGTACGCTAGCGGGAAGGTTTGAGCAGTACTTC; CDR3aa: CAWSTLAGRFEQYF
d_gene: NA; v_gene: TRBV4-1; abundance: once; j_gene: TRBJ1-2; CDR3nt: TGCGCCAGCAGCCAAGATATCGGGGGGTCCGGCTACACCTTC; CDR3aa: CASSQDIGGSGYTF
d_gene: TRBD2; v_gene: TRBV7-6; abundance: NA; j_gene: TRBJ2-3; CDR3nt: TGTGCCAGCAGCTTAGCGTTCGAACTAGCGGAGGCAGATACGCAGTATTTT; CDR3aa: CASSLAFELAEADTQYF
d_gene: TRBD2; v_gene: TRBV9; abundance: NA; j_gene: TRBJ2-1; CDR3nt: TGTGCCAGCAGCCCCCGGACTAGCGGGGGGGCCGGGTACAATGAGCAGTTCTTC; CDR3aa: CASSPRTSGGAGYNEQFF
d_gene: TRBD1; v_gene: TRBV7-2; abundance: NA; j_gene: TRBJ1-2; CDR3nt: TGTGCCAGCAGCTTAGGTCAGGGGGCCCTCCATGGCTACACCTTC; CDR3aa: CASSLGQGALHGYTF
d_gene: NA; v_gene: TRBV11-2; abundance: NA; j_gene: TRBJ1-1; CDR3nt: TGTGCCAGCAGCTTTTGGCGGGACACTGAAGCTTTCTTT; CDR3aa: CASSFWRDTEAFF
d_gene: NA; v_gene: TRBV5-1; abundance: few; j_gene: TRBJ2-1; CDR3nt: TGCGCCAGCAGCTTGGAAGGCGGTATTTACAATGAGCAGTTCTTC; CDR3aa: CASSLEGGIYNEQFF
d_gene: NA; v_gene: TRBV19; abundance: NA; j_gene: TRBJ2-6; CDR3nt: TGTGCCAGTACTAGAGACATCTCTGGGGCCAACGTCCTGACTTTC; CDR3aa: CASTRDISGANVLTF
d_gene: NA; v_gene: TRBV29-1; abundance: NA; j_gene: TRBJ2-7; CDR3nt: TGCAGCGTCCAGACAGGCCTTACTTATGTAAGCTCCGAGCAGTACTTC; CDR3aa: CSVQTGLTYVSSEQYF
d_gene: TRBD2; v_gene: TRBV7-9; abundance: NA; j_gene: TRBJ2-2; CDR3nt: TGTGCCAGCAGCGCTAGCGGGGGCACCCGGGGCGGGGAGCTGTTTTTT; CDR3aa: CASSASGGTRGGELFF
d_gene: TRBD2; v_gene: TRBV9; abundance: NA; j_gene: TRBJ2-7; CDR3nt: TGTGCCAGCAGCCCCCGGCGGTTTACTAGCGGACCCACATATTATTACGAGCAGTACTTC; CDR3aa: CASSPRRFTSGPTYYYEQYF
d_gene: TRBD2; v_gene: TRBV7-2; abundance: NA; j_gene: TRBJ2-3; CDR3nt: TGTGCCAGCAGGCTAGCGGGAGGAAGCACAGATACGCAGTATTTT; CDR3aa: CASRLAGGSTDTQYF
d_gene: NA; v_gene: TRBV6-5; abundance: NA; j_gene: TRBJ1-4; CDR3nt: TGTGCCAGCAGTCGCGACAGGCGAGGGGAAAAACTGTTTTTT; CDR3aa: CASSRDRRGEKLFF
d_gene: NA; v_gene: TRBV6-6; abundance: NA; j_gene: TRBJ2-1; CDR3nt: TGTGCCAGCAGTTACTCGAGTACTAGCCTCCACGAGCAGTTCTTC; CDR3aa: CASSYSSTSLHEQFF
d_gene: TRBD1; v_gene: TRBV6-5; abundance: NA; j_gene: TRBJ1-2; CDR3nt: TGTGCCAGCAGTCATCAGGGGGGAGGAGATGGCTACACCTTC; CDR3aa: CASSHQGGGDGYTF
d_gene: NA; v_gene: TRBV5-1; abundance: NA; j_gene: TRBJ1-1; CDR3nt: TGCGCCAGCAGCTTGAGTGTGGGCAGTCCCACTGAAGCTTTCTTT; CDR3aa: CASSLSVGSPTEAFF
d_gene: NA; v_gene: TRBV21-1; abundance: NA; j_gene: TRBJ2-7; CDR3nt: TGTGCCAGCAGCAAAGCTGCTGAGACATACCCTGGCTCCTACGAGCAGTACTTC; CDR3aa: CASSKAAETYPGSYEQYF
d_gene: TRBD1; v_gene: TRBV5-1; abundance: NA; j_gene: TRBJ2-1; CDR3nt: TGCGCCAGCAGCTTGGAGGGGACAGGTCGGCAGTTCTTC; CDR3aa: CASSLEGTGRQFF
d_gene: NA; v_gene: TRBV5-1; abundance: NA; j_gene: TRBJ2-7; CDR3nt: TGCGCCAGCAGCTTGTTCGGGAGCCCCTCCTACGAGCAGTACTTC; CDR3aa: CASSLFGSPSYEQYF
d_gene: NA; v_gene: TRBV9; abundance: once; j_gene: TRBJ1-4; CDR3nt: TGTGCCAGCAGCGCCAAGGTCGACAGTCCTAATGAAAAACTGTTTTTT; CDR3aa: CASSAKVDSPNEKLFF
d_gene: TRBD2; v_gene: TRBV23-1; abundance: NA; j_gene: TRBJ2-1; CDR3nt: TGCGCCAGCAGTTTGGGGCTAGCGGGAGGGTCTGTACTTGGGGAGCAGTTCTTC; CDR3aa: CASSLGLAGGSVLGEQFF
d_gene: TRBD1; v_gene: TRBV12-5; abundance: NA; j_gene: TRBJ1-5; CDR3nt: TGTGCTAGTGGTTCGGTCGGGACAGGGAATCAGCCCCAGCATTTT; CDR3aa: CASGSVGTGNQPQHF
d_gene: TRBD1; v_gene: TRBV2; abundance: NA; j_gene: TRBJ2-1; CDR3nt: TGTGCCAGCAAAGACAGGGATAAGAACAATGAGCAGTTCTTC; CDR3aa: CASKDRDKNNEQFF
d_gene: NA; v_gene: TRBV5-1; abundance: NA; j_gene: TRBJ1-2; CDR3nt: TGCGCCAGCAGCGCCACTCCAGGGGCCTATGGCTACACCTTC; CDR3aa: CASSATPGAYGYTF
d_gene: TRBD2; v_gene: TRBV7-2; abundance: NA; j_gene: TRBJ2-1; CDR3nt: TGTGCCAGCAGCCCCACGACTAGCGGGATAAATGAGCAGTTCTTC; CDR3aa: CASSPTTSGINEQFF
d_gene: NA; v_gene: TRBV13; abundance: NA; j_gene: TRBJ1-4; CDR3nt: TGTGCCAGCAGCTTAGGTGCAGGTCGAAATGAAAAACTGTTTTTT; CDR3aa: CASSLGAGRNEKLFF
d_gene: NA; v_gene: TRBV5-1; abundance: NA; j_gene: TRBJ1-1; CDR3nt: TGCGCCAGCAGCTTTACAGCTGGGTACACTGAAGCTTTCTTT; CDR3aa: CASSFTAGYTEAFF
d_gene: TRBD1; v_gene: TRBV15; abundance: NA; j_gene: TRBJ1-2; CDR3nt: TGTGCCACCACCTACTCCAGGGGGCGCGGCTATGGCTACACCTTC; CDR3aa: CATTYSRGRGYGYTF
d_gene: NA; v_gene: TRBV6-6; abundance: NA; j_gene: TRBJ2-5; CDR3nt: TGTGCCAGCAAACGGGGGGGGCAGGGGGAAGAGACCCAGTACTTC; CDR3aa: CASKRGGQGEETQYF
d_gene: TRBD1; v_gene: TRBV7-3; abundance: NA; j_gene: TRBJ2-7; CDR3nt: TGTGCCAGCAGCCGGTCGGGACAGGGGGCTGGGTACGAGCAGTACTTC; CDR3aa: CASSRSGQGAGYEQYF
d_gene: TRBD1; v_gene: TRBV6-5; abundance: NA; j_gene: TRBJ2-7; CDR3nt: TGTGCCAGCAGTTCGTCGGGACAGAGGCTCTACGAGCAGTACTTC; CDR3aa: CASSSSGQRLYEQYF
d_gene: TRBD1; v_gene: TRBV5-1; abundance: NA; j_gene: TRBJ1-6; CDR3nt: TGCGCCAGCAGCTTGGGGGGACAGGGATCACCCCTCCACTTT; CDR3aa: CASSLGGQGSPLHF
d_gene: NA; v_gene: TRBV19; abundance: NA; j_gene: TRBJ1-6; CDR3nt: TGTGCCAGTAGTCCACCACCTACAGGGCGAGATTCACCCCTCCACTTT; CDR3aa: CASSPPPTGRDSPLHF
d_gene: NA; v_gene: TRBV7-8; abundance: NA; j_gene: TRBJ2-7; CDR3nt: TGTGCCAGCAGCCTCGCGACAGGAAGGGGAACCTACGAGCAGTACTTC; CDR3aa: CASSLATGRGTYEQYF
d_gene: NA; v_gene: TRBV12-5; abundance: NA; j_gene: TRBJ1-3; CDR3nt: TGTGCTAGTGGTTTGGTACGGTGGGGCATGAGCTCTGGAAACACCATATATTTT; CDR3aa: CASGLVRWGMSSGNTIYF
d_gene: TRBD2; v_gene: TRBV7-2; abundance: once; j_gene: TRBJ2-7; CDR3nt: TGTGCCAGCAGCCTCGGGGGGTCCACCTACGAGCAGTACTTC; CDR3aa: CASSLGGSTYEQYF
d_gene: TRBD1; v_gene: TRBV5-1; abundance: NA; j_gene: TRBJ1-1; CDR3nt: TGCGCCAGCAGCTGGGGACAGCTCCTCATGAACACTGAAGCTTTCTTT; CDR3aa: CASSWGQLLMNTEAFF
d_gene: TRBD1; v_gene: TRBV11-2; abundance: NA; j_gene: TRBJ1-3; CDR3nt: TGTGCCAGCAGCCTACCGGGACAGGGGTTTGGAAACACCATATATTTT; CDR3aa: CASSLPGQGFGNTIYF
d_gene: NA; v_gene: TRBV29-1; abundance: NA; j_gene: TRBJ2-3; CDR3nt: TGCAGCGTTGAAGGACTGCACACAGATACGCAGTATTTT; CDR3aa: CSVEGLHTDTQYF
d_gene: TRBD1; v_gene: TRBV18; abundance: NA; j_gene: TRBJ1-6; CDR3nt: TGTGCCAGCTCACCATGGGACAGGGGTGGATCCTATAATTCACCCCTCCACTTT; CDR3aa: CASSPWDRGGSYNSPLHF
d_gene: NA; v_gene: TRBV7-6; abundance: NA; j_gene: TRBJ2-7; CDR3nt: TGTGCCAGCAGCTCGATACGACAGATCCGGGACGAGCAGTACTTC; CDR3aa: CASSSIRQIRDEQYF
d_gene: NA; v_gene: TRBV10-3; abundance: NA; j_gene: TRBJ2-3; CDR3nt: TGTGCCATCAGTACGGGGGATACGCAGTATTTT; CDR3aa: CAISTGDTQYF
d_gene: NA; v_gene: TRBV29-1; abundance: NA; j_gene: TRBJ2-3; CDR3nt: TGCAGCGTTCTCCAGGGAGGCCTAGGTGATACGCAGTATTTT; CDR3aa: CSVLQGGLGDTQYF
d_gene: TRBD1; v_gene: TRBV6-1; abundance: NA; j_gene: TRBJ2-7; CDR3nt: TGTGCCAGCAGCCGGACAGGGACGAGCTCCTACGAGCAGTACTTC; CDR3aa: CASSRTGTSSYEQYF
d_gene: TRBD1; v_gene: TRBV11-2; abundance: NA; j_gene: TRBJ1-2; CDR3nt: TGTGCCAGCAGCCCCGTGACAGGGCTGAACTATGGCTACACCTTC; CDR3aa: CASSPVTGLNYGYTF
d_gene: NA; v_gene: TRBV27; abundance: NA; j_gene: TRBJ1-3; CDR3nt: TGTGCCAGCAGTTTATCTTGGACATTCGGAAACACCATATATTTT; CDR3aa: CASSLSWTFGNTIYF
d_gene: NA; v_gene: TRBV30; abundance: NA; j_gene: TRBJ2-5; CDR3nt: TGTGCCTGGAGTGGGCACTCGGGAGCCCAAGAGACCCAGTACTTC; CDR3aa: CAWSGHSGAQETQYF
d_gene: NA; v_gene: TRBV5-1; abundance: NA; j_gene: TRBJ2-1; CDR3nt: TGCGCCAGCAGCTTGGGGCCAGAGGGAGAGCAGTTCTTC; CDR3aa: CASSLGPEGEQFF
d_gene: TRBD1; v_gene: TRBV27; abundance: NA; j_gene: TRBJ1-3; CDR3nt: TGTGCCAGCAGTACACGTCCGACAGGGCTTGCAGGAAACACCATATATTTT; CDR3aa: CASSTRPTGLAGNTIYF
d_gene: TRBD1; v_gene: TRBV27; abundance: NA; j_gene: TRBJ1-3; CDR3nt: TGTGCCAGCAGCCCTACAGGGGGGATTGGAAACACCATATATTTT; CDR3aa: CASSPTGGIGNTIYF
d_gene: NA; v_gene: TRBV7-3; abundance: once; j_gene: TRBJ2-1; CDR3nt: TGTGCCAGCAGTCTAAGCTCCTACAATGAGCAGTTCTTC; CDR3aa: CASSLSSYNEQFF